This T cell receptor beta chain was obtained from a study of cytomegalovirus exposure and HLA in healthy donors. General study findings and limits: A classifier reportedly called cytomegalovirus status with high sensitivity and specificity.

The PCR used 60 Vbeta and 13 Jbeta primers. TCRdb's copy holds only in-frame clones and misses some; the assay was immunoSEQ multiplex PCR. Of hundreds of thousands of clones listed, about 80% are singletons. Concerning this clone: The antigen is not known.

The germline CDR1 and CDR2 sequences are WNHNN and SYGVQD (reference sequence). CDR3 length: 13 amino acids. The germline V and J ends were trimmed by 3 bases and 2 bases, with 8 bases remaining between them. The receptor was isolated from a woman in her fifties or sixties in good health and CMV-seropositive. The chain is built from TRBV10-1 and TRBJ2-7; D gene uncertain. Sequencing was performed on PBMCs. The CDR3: CASSDPSTYEQYF. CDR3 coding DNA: TGCGCCAGCAGTGATCCTAGTACCTACGAGCAGTACTTC.